Listed below are T cell receptor beta chains from one sample, sequenced in a study of blood T cell repertoires in COVID-19. Here immunoSEQ multiplex PCR was the method, and the copy in TCRdb shows in-frame clones only, minus some. The data contain tens of thousands of clones, around 89% of them singletons. Sequencing was performed on peripheral blood. Receptors originate from a human donor in a cohort sampled during active COVID-19. The CDR3 runs from the conserved cysteine through the conserved F or W. The order of the fields is D gene, J gene, clone size, V gene, CDR3 DNA, CDR3 protein. D genes are given only for firm matches. The size entry is marked missing in some rows and otherwise reads once, few, many or a size class.

>TRBD1|TRBJ2-7|.|TRBV29-1
TGCAGCGTGGCCCCCGGGGACAGGGGGTACTACGAGCAGTACTTC
CSVAPGDRGYYEQYF
>.|TRBJ1-1|.|TRBV18
TGTGCCAGCTCACCGGGGCAGCCGAACACTGAAGCTTTCTTT
CASSPGQPNTEAFF
>.|TRBJ1-2|.|TRBV24-1
TGTGCCACCAGTGATTTGGACAGATACTATGGCTACACCTTC
CATSDLDRYYGYTF
>TRBD2|TRBJ2-7|.|TRBV5-1
TGCGCCAGCAGCTTGGTTGGCGGGAGGGGGACCTACGAGCAGTACTTC
CASSLVGGRGTYEQYF
>.|TRBJ1-2|.|TRBV30
TGTGCCTGGAGTGCAGGATACTATGGCTACACCTTC
CAWSAGYYGYTF
>.|TRBJ2-5|.|TRBV14
TGTGCCAGCAGCCGCGGTAGCACGGAGACCCAGTACTTC
CASSRGSTETQYF
>.|TRBJ2-3|.|TRBV29-1
TGCAGCGTTGAAGTGGTCAGGCAGAGAACAGATACGCAGTATTTT
CSVEVVRQRTDTQYF
>TRBD2|TRBJ2-7|.|TRBV28
TGTGCCAGCACCACCGGGACTAGCGAACAGTACTTC
CASTTGTSEQYF
>TRBD2|TRBJ2-3|.|TRBV18
TGTGCCAGCTCACCTTACTGGGCTAGCGGGAGGTACACAGATACGCAGTATTTT
CASSPYWASGRYTDTQYF
>.|TRBJ2-2|once|TRBV5-1
TGCGCCAGCAGCTTGGGTCTAGCATTCACCGGGGAGCTGTTTTTT
CASSLGLAFTGELFF
>TRBD2|TRBJ2-1|.|TRBV5-1
TGCGCCAGCAGCTTGGCGGGACTAGCGGGGTACAATGAGCAGTTCTTC
CASSLAGLAGYNEQFF
>TRBD2|TRBJ2-1|.|TRBV28
TGTGCCAGCAGTTTAGTTCCGGGACTAGATCTTCTTACGTCCTACAATGAGCAGTTCTTC
CASSLVPGLDLLTSYNEQFF
>.|TRBJ1-4|.|TRBV7-9
TGTGCCAGCAGCGCCGGGACAAATAATGAAAAACTGTTTTTT
CASSAGTNNEKLFF
>TRBD2|TRBJ2-2|.|TRBV5-4
TGTGCCAGCAGCTACGGACTAGCGGGGATGAACACCGGGGAGCTGTTTTTT
CASSYGLAGMNTGELFF
>TRBD1|TRBJ1-2|.|TRBV5-1
TGCGCCAGCAGCTTGGAAAGGGGACAGTTAAACTATGGCTACACCTTC
CASSLERGQLNYGYTF
>.|TRBJ2-1|.|TRBV19
TGTGCCAGTAGTATTTGGGGCCTCATTAACAATGAGCAGTTCTTC
CASSIWGLINNEQFF
>TRBD2|TRBJ2-1|.|TRBV2
TGTGCCAGCTCCTGGGGACTAGCGGGAGCCTATGAGCAGTTCTTC
CASSWGLAGAYEQFF
>TRBD2|TRBJ2-1|.|TRBV5-1
TGCGCCAGCAGCTTGAGTAGCGGGAGTAGGACTGAGCAGTTCTTC
CASSLSSGSRTEQFF
>TRBD1|TRBJ1-1|.|TRBV13
TGTGCCAGCAGCTTAGTCGACAGGGGGGCCGAAGCTTTCTTT
CASSLVDRGAEAFF
>TRBD2|TRBJ2-1|.|TRBV10-3
TGTGCCTCGCGGGGGGGGCAAGGGAGGGATGAGCAGTTCTTC
CASRGGQGRDEQFF
>TRBD2|TRBJ2-1|.|TRBV7-2
TGTGCCAGCAGCTTAGGTGGACTAGCGGGAGCCAGCTCCTACAATGAGCAGTTCTTC
CASSLGGLAGASSYNEQFF
>.|TRBJ1-2|.|TRBV15
TGTGCCACCAGCAGAGATCGCCAGGCTTATGGCTACACCTTC
CATSRDRQAYGYTF
>.|TRBJ1-4|.|TRBV6-5
TGTGCCAGCAGTTCAGGGAATGAAAAACTGTTTTTT
CASSSGNEKLFF
>.|TRBJ2-2|.|TRBV27
TGTGCCAGCAGTTTAGGGTCGGGAGACCTTGCGAACACCGGGGAGCTGTTTTTT
CASSLGSGDLANTGELFF
>TRBD2|TRBJ2-2|.|TRBV15
TGTGCCACCAGCAGAGAGGGACTAGCCTACACCGGGGAGCTGTTTTTT
CATSREGLAYTGELFF
>.|TRBJ2-5|.|TRBV3-1/TRBV3-2
TGTGCCAGCAGCCAAGGTAGCAAATGGGTTCAAGAGACCCAGTACTTC
CASSQGSKWVQETQYF